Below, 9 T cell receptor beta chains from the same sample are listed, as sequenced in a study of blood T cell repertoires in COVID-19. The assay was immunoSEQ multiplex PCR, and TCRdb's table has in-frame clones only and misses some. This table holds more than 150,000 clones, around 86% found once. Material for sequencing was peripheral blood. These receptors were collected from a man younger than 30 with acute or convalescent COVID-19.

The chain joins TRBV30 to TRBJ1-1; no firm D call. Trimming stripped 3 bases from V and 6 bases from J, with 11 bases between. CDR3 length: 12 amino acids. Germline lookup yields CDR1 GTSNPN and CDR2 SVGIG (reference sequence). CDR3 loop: CAWRQVTPEAFF. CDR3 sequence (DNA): TGTGCCTGGAGGCAGGTAACCCCTGAAGCTTTCTTT.

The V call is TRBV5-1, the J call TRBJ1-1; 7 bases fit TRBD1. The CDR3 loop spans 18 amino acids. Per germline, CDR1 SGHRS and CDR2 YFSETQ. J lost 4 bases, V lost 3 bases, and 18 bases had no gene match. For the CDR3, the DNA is TGCGCCAGCAGCTCGAAGAACCCCAGACAGGGCGAGGGCACTGAAGCTTTCTTT. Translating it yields CASSSKNPRQGEGTEAFF.

The DNA for the CDR3 is TGTGCCAGCAGCCCCTTAGAGGGAACGGGGGCCAACGTCCTGACTTTC. Protein sequence: CASSPLEGTGANVLTF. The chain recombines TRBV6-2 or TRBV6-3 with TRBJ2-6; TRBD2 might be the D (5 bases). The CDR3 runs to 16 residues. Germline loops: CDR1 MNHEY, CDR2 SVGEGT. V was clipped by 6 bases and J by 4 bases, with 16 bases between them.

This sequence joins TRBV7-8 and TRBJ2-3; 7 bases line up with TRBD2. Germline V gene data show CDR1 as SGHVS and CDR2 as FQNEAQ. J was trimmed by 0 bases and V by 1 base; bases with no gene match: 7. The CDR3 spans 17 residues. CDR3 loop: CASSLVGLADSTDTQYF. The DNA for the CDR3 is TGTGCCAGCAGCTTAGTTGGTCTAGCGGATAGCACAGATACGCAGTATTTT.

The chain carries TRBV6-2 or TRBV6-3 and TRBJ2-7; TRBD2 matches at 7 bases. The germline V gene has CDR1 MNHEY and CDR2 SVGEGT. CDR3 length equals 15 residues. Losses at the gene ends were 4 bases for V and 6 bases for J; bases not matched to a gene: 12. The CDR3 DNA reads TGTGCCAGCAGTTCTAGTCGGGGGAGGGTGAGCGAGCAGTACGTC. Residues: CASSSSRGRVSEQYV.

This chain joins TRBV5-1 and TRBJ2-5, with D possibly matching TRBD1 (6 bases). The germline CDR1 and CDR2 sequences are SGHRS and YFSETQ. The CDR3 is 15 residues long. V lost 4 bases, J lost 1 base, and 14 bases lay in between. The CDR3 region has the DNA TGCGCCAGCAGCGCAGTCCAGGGGTCCCAAGAGACCCAGTACTTC. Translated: CASSAVQGSQETQYF. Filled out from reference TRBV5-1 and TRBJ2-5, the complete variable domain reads KAGVTQTPRYLIKTRGQQVTLSCSPISGHRSVSWYQQTPGQGLQFLFEYFSETQRNKGNFPGRFSGRQFSNSRSEMNVSTLELGDSALYLCASSAVQGSQETQYFGPGTRLLVL.

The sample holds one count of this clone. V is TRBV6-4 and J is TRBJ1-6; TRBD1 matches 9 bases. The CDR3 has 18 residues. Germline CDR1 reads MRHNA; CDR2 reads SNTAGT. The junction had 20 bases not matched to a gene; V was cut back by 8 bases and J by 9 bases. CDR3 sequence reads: CASPLRRLGQGSGSPLHF. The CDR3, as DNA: TGTGCCAGCCCCCTCCGGAGGCTTGGACAGGGGAGTGGTTCACCCCTCCACTTT.

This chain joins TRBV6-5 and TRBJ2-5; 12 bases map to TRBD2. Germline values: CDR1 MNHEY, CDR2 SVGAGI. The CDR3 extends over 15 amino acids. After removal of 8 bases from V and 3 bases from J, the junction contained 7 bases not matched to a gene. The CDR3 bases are TGTGCCAGCCTCAGACTAGCGGGGGCTAAAGAGACCCAGTACTTC. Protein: CASLRLAGAKETQYF.

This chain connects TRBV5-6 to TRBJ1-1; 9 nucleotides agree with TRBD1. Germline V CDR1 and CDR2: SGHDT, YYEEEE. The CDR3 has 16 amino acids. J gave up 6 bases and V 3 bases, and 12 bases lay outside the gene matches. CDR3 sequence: CASSYGTGSRYAEAFF. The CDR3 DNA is TGTGCCAGCAGCTACGGGACAGGGAGTAGGTACGCTGAAGCTTTCTTT.